A single sample is the source of the 23 T cell receptor beta chains below, sequenced in a study of Ad26.COV2.S vaccination and SARS-CoV-2 variants. The table came from immunoSEQ multiplex PCR; TCRdb's copy has only in-frame clones and leaves some out. There are 350,000 to 450,000 clones in the sample; around nine tenths occur only once, and around 3.7% lies in the top ten. Treatment described: around 19 received Ad26.COV2.S at low or high dose, single or two shots; 5 received placebo; per-sample allocation not given. Following the first vaccine or placebo injection, samples were taken on day 63. This sample comprised peripheral blood, obtained in a trial of Ad26.COV2.S vaccine versus placebo. The receptors come from a person aged 18 to 65 who received the Ad26.COV2.S COVID-19 vaccine or a placebo.

The chain recombines TRBV10-3 with TRBJ2-3, with a weak D call TRBD1 (5 bases). From germline, CDR1 is ENHRY and CDR2 SYGVKD. The germline V and J ends were trimmed by 6 bases and 4 bases, with 5 bases remaining between them. There are 11 residues in the CDR3. The CDR3 loop reads CAIRGADTQYF. In DNA, the CDR3 is TGTGCCATCAGAGGGGCAGATACGCAGTATTTT.

This sequence joins TRBV29-1 and TRBJ2-3, with D maybe TRBD2 (7 bases). CDR1 and CDR2 (germline): SQVTM, ANQGSEA. With 4 bases removed from V and 6 bases from J, the gap between germline ends came to 20 bases. The CDR3 is 15 residues long. The CDR3 nucleotides are TGCAGCGTTGCGGGGGGACACCAACCGGGGGATACGCAGTATTTT. It is translated as CSVAGGHQPGDTQYF.

This clone was seen just once. This chain connects TRBV6-5 to TRBJ2-1; weak D call: TRBD2 (5 bases). The V and J ends lost 5 bases and 9 bases respectively, with 8 bases between them. The CDR3 length is 11 residues. Germline loops: CDR1 MNHEY, CDR2 SVGAGI. The DNA of the CDR3 is TGTGCCAGCAGTCCCGGAGGTGAGCAGTTCTTC. This encodes CASSPGGEQFF.

Concerning this clone itself: The same CDR3 can be traced to other DNA sequences in this sample. The chain joins TRBV12-3 or TRBV12-4 to TRBJ2-7; D not resolved. This CDR3 region has 12 residues. V dropped 3 bases and J dropped 2 bases, with 5 bases sitting between them. CDR3 protein: CASSFTPYEQYF. The CDR3, as DNA: TGTGCCAGCAGTTTTACCCCCTACGAGCAGTACTTC.

The V gene is TRBV30, the J gene TRBJ1-2; D is perhaps TRBD1 (6 bases). This CDR3 contains 13 residues. Per germline, CDR1 GTSNPN and CDR2 SVGIG (reference sequence). V was cut by 6 bases and J by 0 bases, with 11 bases left in between. The CDR3 reads CACSQGPNYGYTF. CDR3 DNA sequence: TGTGCCTGCTCACAGGGTCCTAACTATGGCTACACCTTC.

The genes are TRBV19 and TRBJ2-7; D may be TRBD1 or TRBD2 (5 bases each). Germline loops: CDR1 LNHDA, CDR2 SQIVND (reference sequence). The CDR3 has 13 residues. V lost 11 bases to trimming and J lost 3 bases, with 17 bases between them. This chain's CDR3 is CALPGPLGYEQYF. CDR3 sequence (DNA): TGTGCCTTACCGGGACCCTTGGGCTACGAGCAGTACTTC.

J is TRBJ2-6 and V is TRBV19; 7 bases agree with TRBD2. Trimming removed 4 bases from V and 2 bases from J; junction bases left unmatched: 5. Germline assignment: CDR1 LNHDA and CDR2 SQIVND (reference sequence). The CDR3 sequence is 16 residues long. CDR3 nucleotide sequence: TGTGCCAGTAGTACTGGGGGGGTTACTGGGGCCAACGTCCTGACTTTC. Encoded protein: CASSTGGVTGANVLTF.

This chain links TRBV4-2 with TRBJ1-6; D call uncertain. Trimming cost V 0 bases and J 8 bases, with 17 bases left between them. This CDR3 is built from 17 residues. CDR1 LGHNA and CDR2 YNFKEQ come from the germline V gene. The CDR3 DNA sequence: TGTGCCAGCAGCCAAGATCACCCTTCGGGTGACGATTCACCCCTCCACTTT. Translation: CASSQDHPSGDDSPLHF.

CDR3 coding DNA: TGTGCCAGCAGTCTCCGACTCTATGAGCAGTTCTTC. Amino acid sequence: CASSLRLYEQFF. This chain connects TRBV6-2 or TRBV6-3 to TRBJ2-1, with no clear D. CDR1 and CDR2 from the germline V gene are MNHEY and SVGEGT. This CDR3 is 12 amino acids long. The V gene lost 5 bases and the J gene lost 8 bases, with 10 bases spanning the gap.

The chain links TRBV5-6 to TRBJ2-2; TRBD1 aligns across 9 bases. CDR1 SGHDT and CDR2 YYEEEE come from the germline V gene. This CDR3 is built from 17 residues. The V segment lost 6 bases and the J segment 4 bases; nucleotides outside the gene matches: 13. This CDR3 reads CASTDPHRGRTTGELFF. In DNA, the CDR3 is TGTGCCAGCACCGACCCCCACAGGGGGCGAACCACCGGGGAGCTGTTTTTT.

The V call is TRBV5-8, the J call TRBJ2-7; 7 nucleotides match TRBD2. Germline values: CDR1 SGHTS, CDR2 YDEGEE. J was trimmed by 2 bases and V by 6 bases; bases with no gene match: 8. The length of the CDR3 is 14 residues. DNA for the CDR3: TGTGCCAGCACCCTGGGCGGGAGAACCTACGAGCAGTACTTC. Translation gives CASTLGGRTYEQYF. The full variable domain, completed using reference TRBV5-8 and TRBJ2-7, is EAGVTQSPTHLIKTRGQQATLRCSPISGHTSVYWYQQALGLGLQFLLWYDEGEERNRGNFPPRFSGRQFPNYSSELNVNALELEDSALYLCASTLGGRTYEQYFGPGTRLTVT.

The CDR3 loop reads CASSLEVVRLGTDTQYF. As DNA, the CDR3 is TGTGCCAGCAGCTTAGAGGTGGTTCGGTTGGGCACAGATACGCAGTATTTT. This rearrangement joins TRBV7-6 to TRBJ2-3; D not certain. This CDR3 is built from 17 residues. V lost 1 base and J 1 base, leaving 15 bases between the germline ends. Germline CDR1 and CDR2: SGHVS and FNYEAQ.

J is TRBJ1-2 and V is TRBV19, with D perhaps TRBD1 (5 bases). The V end lost 7 bases, the J end lost 3 bases, and 15 bases lay between the germline ends. Germline V gene lookup returns CDR1 LNHDA and CDR2 SQIVND (reference sequence). This CDR3 has 14 amino acids. CDR3 sequence reads: CASIGASLDYGYTF. CDR3 DNA: TGTGCCAGTATTGGGGCAAGCTTGGACTATGGCTACACCTTC.

The chain recombines TRBV4-1 with TRBJ1-4; D may be TRBD1 (6 bases). The V gene's germline CDR1 is MGHRA and CDR2 YSYEKL. The CDR3 runs 14 residues. V shed 1 base and J shed 4 bases, with 7 bases lying between them. The CDR3, as DNA: TGCGCCAGCAGCCAAGGGACAGTTAATGAAAAACTGTTTTTT. Translating gives CASSQGTVNEKLFF.

This rearrangement joins TRBV5-1 to TRBJ2-5; D gene uncertain. In germline, CDR1 is SGHRS, CDR2 YFSETQ. The CDR3 has 15 residues. Trimming took off 4 bases at V and 0 bases at J, with 13 bases between the two ends. CDR3 region: CASSLGMGNQETQYF. The CDR3 bases are TGCGCCAGCAGCCTGGGGATGGGGAACCAAGAGACCCAGTACTTC.

The chain recombines TRBV9 with TRBJ2-1, with D unresolved. The V gene lost 4 bases and the J gene lost 6 bases, with 20 bases spanning the gap. The CDR3 totals 16 residues. Germline V gene sequence: CDR1 SGDLS, CDR2 YYNGEE. CDR3 coding DNA: TGTGCCAGCAGCTTATCACGAACCCCCCGCCCCAATGAGCAGTTCTTC. Translating gives CASSLSRTPRPNEQFF.

The chain links TRBV19 to TRBJ1-5; D gene unclear. The CDR3 runs to 15 residues. V gave up 6 bases and J gave up 7 bases, with 19 bases separating them. CDR1 and CDR2 from the germline V gene are LNHDA and SQIVND (reference sequence). The CDR3 DNA is TGTGCCAGTAGCCCCCCTGGCGCGGGAGGGCAGCCCCAGCATTTT. It specifies CASSPPGAGGQPQHF.

V is TRBV5-1 and J is TRBJ2-7; 10 bases are shared with TRBD1. CDR1 and CDR2 from the germline V gene are SGHRS and YFSETQ. V shed 1 base and J 5 bases; nucleotides not matched to a gene: 9. The CDR3 runs 16 residues. CDR3 in amino acids: CASSLWGDRGVHEQYF. In DNA form, the CDR3 reads TGCGCCAGCAGCTTGTGGGGGGACAGGGGAGTCCACGAGCAGTACTTC.

The V call is TRBV5-1, the J call TRBJ1-1; tentatively, D is TRBD1 (6 bases). Germline loops: CDR1 SGHRS, CDR2 YFSETQ. Trimming removed 2 bases at V and 2 bases at J, with 10 bases between. There are 14 residues in the CDR3. CDR3 coding DNA: TGCGCCAGCAGCTTCCGGGACACCAACACTGAAGCTTTCTTT. Its translation: CASSFRDTNTEAFF.

Remarks on this clone: Other DNA sequences within the sample encode an identical CDR3. V and J are TRBV7-2 and TRBJ1-2; 7 nucleotides match TRBD1. There are 14 residues in the CDR3. Trimming took 1 base from V and 2 from J; bases not matched to a gene: 1. Germline assignment: CDR1 SGHTA and CDR2 FQGNSA. The DNA for the CDR3 is TGTGCCAGCAGCTTAGGACAGGGAAACTATGGCTACACCTTC. This translates into CASSLGQGNYGYTF. Together with reference TRBV7-2 and TRBJ1-2, the CDR3 gives the full variable domain: GAGVSQSPSNKVTEKGKDVELRCDPISGHTALYWYRQSLGQGLEFLIYFQGNSAPDKSGLPSDRFSAERTGGSVSTLTIQRTQQEDSAVYLCASSLGQGNYGYTFGSGTRLTVV.

The chain is built from TRBV7-2 and TRBJ2-3, with 9 bases lining up with TRBD1. The J segment lost 5 bases and the V segment lost 5 bases, leaving 8 bases of the junction unmatched. The CDR3 contains 15 residues. Germline V CDR1 and CDR2: SGHTA, FQGNSA. The CDR3 DNA reads as TGTGCCAGCAGCCATCTCAGGGGACAGGGAGATACGCAGTATTTT. Protein: CASSHLRGQGDTQYF.

The V and J genes are TRBV27 and TRBJ1-1, with TRBD1 matching over 8 bases. Germline CDR1 is MNHEY and CDR2 is SMNVEV (reference sequence). After removal of 5 bases from V and 1 base from J, the junction contained 6 bases not matched to a gene. This CDR3 comprises 15 residues. This CDR3 is CASSKSGTGNTEAFF. The CDR3 coding sequence is TGTGCCAGCAGTAAATCAGGGACAGGGAACACTGAAGCTTTCTTT.

This clone was seen just once. The chain uses TRBV4-2 and TRBJ2-7, with TRBD2 matching 7 bases. The ends lost 0 bases at V and 4 bases at J; junction bases unmatched: 6. The germline gives CDR1 LGHNA, CDR2 YNFKEQ. The CDR3 runs to 15 residues. The CDR3 sequence is CASSQDSLRGYEQYF. The DNA for the CDR3 is TGTGCCAGCAGCCAAGACTCATTGCGGGGGTACGAGCAGTACTTC.